What follows describes a single T cell receptor (beta chain). This entry comes from a study of blood T cell repertoires in COVID-19. Looking at the study overall: PBMCs, B-cell-depleted T cells, or T cells were the source of the cDNA or gDNA that made up the material.

How the authors handled the data: Scientists estimated how many nucleated cells there were by amplifying reference gene primers. Only in-frame clones appear in the TCRdb table, and some are missing; sequencing was by immunoSEQ multiplex PCR. That table furnishes V, J and clone size, whereas the DNA furnished D and trimming. In the table there are some 97,000 clones, approximately 92% of which are singletons. From germline, CDR1 is MNHEY and CDR2 SVGAGI. J gave up 7 bases and V 3 bases, and 6 bases lay outside the gene matches. The CDR3 runs 14 residues. The sequenced sample was peripheral blood. The TCR comes from a man aged 70 or older with acute or convalescent COVID-19. The rearrangement joins TRBV6-5 to TRBJ1-3; TRBD1 matches at 7 bases. The CDR3, as DNA: TGTGCCAGCAGTTATTACAGGGGCGGCAACACCATATATTTT. Its protein product is CASSYYRGGNTIYF.